A single TCR beta chain is shown here with its context. This sample is part of a study of regulatory and conventional T cells in RAG deficiency. Profiled with immunoSEQ multiplex PCR; TCRdb holds only in-frame clones, not every one. The sample carries fewer than 35,000 clones, approximately 89% recorded once. Germline assignment: CDR1 MGHRA and CDR2 YSYEKL. The V and J ends lost 5 bases and 4 bases respectively, with 18 bases between them. The CDR3 has 16 residues. The data also belong to a second study, concerning regulatory T cells. That paper notes: The primer mix had 52 TRBV and 13 TRBJ primers.

The chain carries TRBV4-1 and TRBJ1-5; D gene ambiguous. This clonotype originated in a human donor in good health. Source material: CD8+ T cells sorted from blood. The CDR3 DNA is TGCGCCAGCAGCTCCAATACAGCTAGTAGGAATCAGCCCCAGCATTTT. This sequence encodes CASSSNTASRNQPQHF.